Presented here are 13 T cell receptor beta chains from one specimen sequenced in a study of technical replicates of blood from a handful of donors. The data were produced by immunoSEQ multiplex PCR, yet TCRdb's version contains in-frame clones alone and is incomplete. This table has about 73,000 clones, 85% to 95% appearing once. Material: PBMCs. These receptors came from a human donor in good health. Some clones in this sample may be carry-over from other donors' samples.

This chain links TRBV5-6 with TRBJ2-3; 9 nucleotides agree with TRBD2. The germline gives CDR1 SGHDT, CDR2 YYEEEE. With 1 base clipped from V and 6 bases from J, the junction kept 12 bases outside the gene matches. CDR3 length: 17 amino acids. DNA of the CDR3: TGTGCCAGCAGCTTGTTTGGAGGCGGGAGGGCGGGGGATACGCAGTATTTT. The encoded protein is CASSLFGGGRAGDTQYF.

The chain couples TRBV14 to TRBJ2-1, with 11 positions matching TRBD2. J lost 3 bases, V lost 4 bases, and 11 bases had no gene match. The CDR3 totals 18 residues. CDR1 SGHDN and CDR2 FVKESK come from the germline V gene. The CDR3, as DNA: TGTGCCAGCAGCCTCGCATCCTCTAGCGGGAGGATCTACAATGAGCAGTTCTTC. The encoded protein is CASSLASSSGRIYNEQFF.

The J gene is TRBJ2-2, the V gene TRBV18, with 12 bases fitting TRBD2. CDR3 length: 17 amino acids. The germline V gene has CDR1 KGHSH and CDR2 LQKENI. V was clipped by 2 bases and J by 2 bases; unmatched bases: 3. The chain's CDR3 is CASSPIGLAGNTGELFF. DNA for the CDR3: TGTGCCAGCTCACCAATAGGACTAGCGGGAAACACCGGGGAGCTGTTTTTT. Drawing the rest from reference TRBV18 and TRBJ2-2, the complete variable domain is NAGVMQNPRHLVRRRGQEARLRCSPMKGHSHVYWYRQLPEEGLKFMVYLQKENIIDESGMPKERFSAEFPKEGPSILRIQQVVRGDSAAYFCASSPIGLAGNTGELFFGEGSRLTVL.

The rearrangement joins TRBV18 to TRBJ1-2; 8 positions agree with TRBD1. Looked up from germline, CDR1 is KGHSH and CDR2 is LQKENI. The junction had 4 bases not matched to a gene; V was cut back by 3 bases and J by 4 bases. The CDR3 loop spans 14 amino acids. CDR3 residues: CASSPRGPGYGYTF. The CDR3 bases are TGTGCCAGCTCACCCAGGGGGCCTGGCTATGGCTACACCTTC.

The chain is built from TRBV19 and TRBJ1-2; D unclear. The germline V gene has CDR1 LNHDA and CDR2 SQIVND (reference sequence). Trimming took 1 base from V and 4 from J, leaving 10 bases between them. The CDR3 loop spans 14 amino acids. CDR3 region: CASSIGAGSYGYTF. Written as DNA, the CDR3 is TGTGCCAGTAGTATAGGGGCCGGAAGCTATGGCTACACCTTC.

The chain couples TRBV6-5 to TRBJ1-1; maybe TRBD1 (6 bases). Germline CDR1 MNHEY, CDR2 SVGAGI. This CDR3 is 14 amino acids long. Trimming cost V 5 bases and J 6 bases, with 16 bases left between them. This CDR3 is CASSNRPGGAEAFF. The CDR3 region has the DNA TGTGCCAGCAGTAATCGGCCGGGGGGCGCTGAAGCTTTCTTT.

CDR3 region: CASSQTSGSVTDTQYF. Written as DNA, the CDR3 is TGCGCCAGCAGCCAAACTAGCGGGAGTGTCACAGATACGCAGTATTTT. V usage is TRBV4-3 and J usage is TRBJ2-3; 11 positions match TRBD2. V shed 2 bases, J shed 2 bases, and the junction held 3 bases outside the gene matches. Germline values: CDR1 LGHNA, CDR2 YSLEER. CDR3 length equals 16 residues.

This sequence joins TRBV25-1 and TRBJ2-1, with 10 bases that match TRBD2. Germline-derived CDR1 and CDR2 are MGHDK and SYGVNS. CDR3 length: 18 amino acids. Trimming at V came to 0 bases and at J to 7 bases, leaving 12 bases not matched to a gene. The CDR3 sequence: CASSEYSLASGRGNEQFF. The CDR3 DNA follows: TGTGCCAGCAGTGAATATTCCTTAGCTAGCGGGAGAGGAAATGAGCAGTTCTTC.

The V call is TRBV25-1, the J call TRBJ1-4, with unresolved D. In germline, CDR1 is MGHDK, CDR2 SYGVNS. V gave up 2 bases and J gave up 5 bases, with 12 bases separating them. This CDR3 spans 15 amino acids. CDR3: CASSELNSYNEKLFF. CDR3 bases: TGTGCCAGCAGTGAACTAAACAGTTACAATGAAAAACTGTTTTTT.

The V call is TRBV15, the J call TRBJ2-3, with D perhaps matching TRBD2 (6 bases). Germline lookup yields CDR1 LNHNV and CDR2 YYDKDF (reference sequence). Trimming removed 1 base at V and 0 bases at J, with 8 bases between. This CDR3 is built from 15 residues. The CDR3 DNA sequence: TGTGCCACCAGCAGAGTTGCGGGAAGCACAGATACGCAGTATTTT. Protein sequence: CATSRVAGSTDTQYF. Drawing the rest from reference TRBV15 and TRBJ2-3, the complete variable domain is DAMVIQNPRYQVTQFGKPVTLSCSQTLNHNVMYWYQQKSSQAPKLLFHYYDKDFNNEADTPDNFQSRRPNTSFCFLDIRSPGLGDTAMYLCATSRVAGSTDTQYFGPGTRLTVL.

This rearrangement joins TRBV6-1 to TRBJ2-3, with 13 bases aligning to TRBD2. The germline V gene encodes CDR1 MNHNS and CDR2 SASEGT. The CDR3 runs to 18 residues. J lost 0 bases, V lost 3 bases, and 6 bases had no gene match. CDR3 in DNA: TGTGCCAGCAGTGACCGGCCGGGACTAGCGGGGAGCACAGATACGCAGTATTTT. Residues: CASSDRPGLAGSTDTQYF.

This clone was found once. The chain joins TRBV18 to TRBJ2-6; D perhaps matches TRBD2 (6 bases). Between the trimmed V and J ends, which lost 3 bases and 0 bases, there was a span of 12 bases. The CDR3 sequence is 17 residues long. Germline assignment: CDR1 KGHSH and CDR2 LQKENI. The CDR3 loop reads CASSPRDPSSGANVLTF. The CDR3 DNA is TGTGCCAGCTCACCGCGGGACCCCAGCTCTGGGGCCAACGTCCTGACTTTC.

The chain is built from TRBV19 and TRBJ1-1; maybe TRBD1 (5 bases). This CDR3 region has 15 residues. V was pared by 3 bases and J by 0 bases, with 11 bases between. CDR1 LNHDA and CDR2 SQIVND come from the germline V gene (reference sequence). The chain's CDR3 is CASSILGPVNTEAFF. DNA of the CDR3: TGTGCCAGTAGTATTCTGGGGCCAGTGAACACTGAAGCTTTCTTT.